A selection of T cell receptor beta chains follows, all from one sample in a study of T cells in localized non-small cell lung cancer. Only in-frame clones appear in the TCRdb table, and some are missing; sequencing was by immunoSEQ multiplex PCR. The sample includes 100,000 to 150,000 clones, more than 80% seen only once; the top ten take around 1.7%. The sequencing used peripheral blood, collected before any cancer treatment. The origin of the receptors is a female donor older than 55 with stage I lung adenocarcinoma. The CDR3 runs from the conserved cysteine through the conserved F or W. D genes are given only for firm matches. Not all rows give a size; the values are once, few, many and, for expanded clones, a class.

TRBJ2-7	TRBD1	TRBV19	.	TGTGCCAGTACTACCGGGACAGGTATTTACGAGCAGTACTTC	CASTTGTGIYEQYF
TRBJ1-1	.	TRBV10-1	.	TGCGCCAGCCCGAGGGGATGGAGGGCTCCCTTAGCTGAAGCTTTCTTT	CASPRGWRAPLAEAFF
TRBJ2-3	TRBD2	TRBV19	.	TGTGCCAGTAGTTATACCGGGACTAGCGGGAGTTCAGATACGCAGTATTTT	CASSYTGTSGSSDTQYF
TRBJ2-7	TRBD1	TRBV29-1	.	TGCAGCGCCACAGGGGCCGAGCAGTACTTC	CSATGAEQYF
TRBJ2-3	.	TRBV10-3	.	TGTGCCATCAGTGGGGGAATAACAGATACGCAGTATTTT	CAISGGITDTQYF
TRBJ1-1	.	TRBV2	.	TGTGCCAGCTCCGGGGGGGGGACCATGAACACTGAAGCTTTCTTT	CASSGGGTMNTEAFF
TRBJ2-7	.	TRBV6-5	few	TGTGCCAGCAGTCGGCGGACAGTGCCCGACGAGCAGTACTTC	CASSRRTVPDEQYF
TRBJ2-2	.	TRBV9	.	TGTGCCAGCAGCGTTATAGCGCCCGGGGAGCTGTTTTTT	CASSVIAPGELFF
TRBJ2-1	.	TRBV19	.	TGTGCCAGTAGTATAGTGTCCTTCAGGGAGCAGTTCTTC	CASSIVSFREQFF
TRBJ2-7	TRBD2	TRBV28	.	TGTGCCAGCAGTTGGACTAGCGGGTTTCCCTACGAGCAGTACTTC	CASSWTSGFPYEQYF
TRBJ2-7	.	TRBV27	.	TGTGCCAGCAGTTTCAGGTCTACCACCTCTCACGAGCAGTACTTC	CASSFRSTTSHEQYF
TRBJ2-3	.	TRBV4-1	.	TGCGCCAGCAGCCAAGATGGGACGGGCTCACGCACAGATACGCAGTATTTT	CASSQDGTGSRTDTQYF
TRBJ2-5	.	TRBV2	.	TGTGCCAGCAGTGAAGAGTATGTCAGAGAGACCCAGTACTTC	CASSEEYVRETQYF
TRBJ2-6	.	TRBV9	.	TGTGCCAGCACCCCTCTGGGTGCTCTGGGGGCCAACGTCCTGACTTTC	CASTPLGALGANVLTF
TRBJ2-1	TRBD2	TRBV7-6	.	TGTGCCAGCAGCTTAGGGCTAGCGGTCGGGGATGAGCAGTTCTTC	CASSLGLAVGDEQFF
TRBJ2-7	.	TRBV28	.	TGTGCCAGCAGTACACCGCGGGGTAGCTCCTACGAGCAGTACTTC	CASSTPRGSSYEQYF
TRBJ1-2	.	TRBV9	few	TGTGCCAGCAGCGTAGGGGCGGGGGATACGGGCTACACCTTC	CASSVGAGDTGYTF
TRBJ1-2	TRBD1	TRBV14	.	TGTGCCAGCAGCCAAGATTTTTCTGAGGGGGCGCGGAGCTACACCTTC	CASSQDFSEGARSYTF
TRBJ2-3	.	TRBV21-1	.	TGTGCCAGCAGCAATAGGGGCAGGGGGGCAGATACGCAGTATTTT	CASSNRGRGADTQYF
TRBJ2-4	.	TRBV18	.	TGTGCCAGCTCACCACGGAGCTTACTAGCCAAAAACATTCAGTACTTC	CASSPRSLLAKNIQYF
TRBJ2-7	TRBD1	TRBV7-2	.	TGTGCCAGCAGCAAAGGGGACAGGGACCCTCGCGTTGACGAGCAGTACTTC	CASSKGDRDPRVDEQYF
TRBJ2-1	TRBD2	TRBV9	.	TGTGCCAGCAGCGTAGGGACTAGCGGGAACAATGAGCAGTTCTTC	CASSVGTSGNNEQFF
TRBJ2-7	.	TRBV13	.	TGTGCCAGCAGCTCCCTCGGGGTCTACGAGCAGTACTTC	CASSSLGVYEQYF
TRBJ1-1	.	TRBV19	.	TGTGCCAGTAGTCTCGGGGGGCGATTGAACACTGAAGCTTTCTTT	CASSLGGRLNTEAFF
TRBJ2-3	.	TRBV29-1	.	TGCAGCGGGATACTGCGCAGGTACACAGATACGCAGTATTTT	CSGILRRYTDTQYF
TRBJ2-7	.	TRBV29-1	.	TGCAGCTTCCAGGGATTGGGCTCCTACGAGCAGTACTTC	CSFQGLGSYEQYF
TRBJ2-1	.	TRBV28	.	TGTGCCAGCAACCGAGCTCCCGAGGGTGGTGAGCAGTTCTTC	CASNRAPEGGEQFF
TRBJ2-1	.	TRBV5-1	.	TGCGCCAGCAGCTGGAGACAGGTGGGTAGCAGCTCCTACAATGAGCAGTTCTTC	CASSWRQVGSSSYNEQFF
TRBJ2-5	.	TRBV7-3	.	TGTGCCAGCAGCTTAAATGCTGGTGAGACCCAGTACTTC	CASSLNAGETQYF
TRBJ2-2	TRBD2	TRBV5-1	once	TGCGCCAGCAGCATCACTAGCGGACAATACACCGGGGAGCTGTTTTTT	CASSITSGQYTGELFF
TRBJ1-3	.	TRBV5-1	once	TGCGCCAGCAGCTTGGAGGGCAGCACCATATATTTT	CASSLEGSTIYF
TRBJ1-2	.	TRBV2	.	TGTGCCAGCAGTGCGGACTATGGCTACACCTTC	CASSADYGYTF
TRBJ2-5	.	TRBV30	.	TGTGCCTTGGCGGAGGGGGCAGGAGAGACCCAGTACTTC	CALAEGAGETQYF
TRBJ2-7	TRBD2	TRBV7-7	once	TGTGCCAGCAGCCGGGAGGAAGGGTTCTCCTACGAGCAGTACTTC	CASSREEGFSYEQYF
TRBJ2-7	.	TRBV4-2	.	TGTGCCAGCAGCCAAGAGATCGGGCTAGCCTCCTACGAGCAGTACTTC	CASSQEIGLASYEQYF
TRBJ1-2	TRBD1	TRBV6-5	.	TGTGCCAGCAGTTACTCGGGACAGGGAAAAACGGGCTACACCTTC	CASSYSGQGKTGYTF
TRBJ2-7	TRBD2	TRBV9	.	TGTGCCAGCAGCCCCAGCGGGAGCGGCCCCTACGAGCAGTACTTC	CASSPSGSGPYEQYF
TRBJ2-3	.	TRBV5-1	.	TGCGCCAGCAGCCACTCTTCAAGCACAGATACGCAGTATTTT	CASSHSSSTDTQYF
TRBJ2-1	.	TRBV5-3	.	TGTGCCAGAAGCTCCCAACTGAGCTCCTACAATGAGCAGTTCTTC	CARSSQLSSYNEQFF
TRBJ2-1	TRBD2	TRBV2	.	TGTGCCAGCAGTGAAGCTCTTCCGGGAGGGGGTCACAATGAGCAGTTCTTC	CASSEALPGGGHNEQFF